This T cell receptor (beta chain) was retrieved from a study of regulatory T cells in long-lasting Graves disease. Findings of the study overall: When disease was persistent, TRBV28, TRBJ1-2 and TRBJ2-5 were the favored segments. Reduced TCR diversity was observed in persistent Graves' patients versus newly diagnosed patients.

Time point indicated: persistent/refractory GD, antithyroid drugs over 5 years with positive TRAb. From PBMCs, RNA was extracted and then used to make the TCR library. In building TCR beta libraries, iRepertoire HTBI primers were used together with Arm-PCR of CDR3 regions. MiXCR, applied by TCRdb to the multiplex PCR reads, yields one record per CDR3 protein. The sample has about 400,000 distinct CDR3 sequences; about a fifth are singletons. The CDR3 contains 13 residues. Germline V gives CDR1 KGHSH, CDR2 LQKENI. The V gene lost 6 bases and the J gene lost 5 bases, with 13 bases spanning the gap. For this clonotype: Its antigen is not known.

The rearrangement uses TRBV18 and TRBJ1-1; no reliable D call. The receptor was derived from a female donor with Graves disease. This sample comprised peripheral blood mononuclear cells (PBMCs), obtained when the disease was refractory, from a patient treated with antithyroid drugs. The DNA for the CDR3 is TGTGCCAGCTCCCTACGAGGATTGACTGAAGCTTTCTTT. It is translated as CASSLRGLTEAFF. Full variable domain (remainder filled in from reference TRBV18 and TRBJ1-1): NAGVMQNPRHLVRRRGQEARLRCSPMKGHSHVYWYRQLPEEGLKFMVYLQKENIIDESGMPKERFSAEFPKEGPSILRIQQVVRGDSAAYFCASSLRGLTEAFFGQGTRLTVV.